These 5 T cell receptor beta chains share one sample of origin, sequenced in a study of vaccination and CD4 T cells after COVID-19. Treatment denoted: roughly ten-day PBMC culture with coronavirus spike peptide pools or control peptides (ViraFEST assay). The Oncomine TCR Beta short-read assay was applied to DNA of cultured CD4+ T cells. TCRdb redid the calling of the PCR reads with MiXCR, one entry per CDR3 protein. Of about 20,000 distinct CDR3 sequences listed, less than 55% are singletons. Antigens of these TCRs are unknown. The sample was CD4+ T cells from blood, cultured in vitro. These TCRs come from a human donor who had recovered from COVID-19.

A few counts support this clonotype. The chain links TRBV19 to TRBJ1-2; D remains unclear. This CDR3 is built from 15 residues. Germline V gene lookup returns CDR1 LNHDA and CDR2 SQIVND (reference sequence). With 3 bases removed from V and 0 bases from J, the gap between germline ends came to 11 bases. CDR3 residues: CASSIVSVSNYGYTF. DNA of the CDR3: TGTGCCAGTAGTATTGTTAGTGTTTCTAACTATGGCTACACCTTC. Using reference TRBV19 and TRBJ1-2 for the parts outside the CDR3, the full variable domain is DGGITQSPKYLFRKEGQNVTLSCEQNLNHDAMYWYRQDPGQGLRLIYYSQIVNDFQKGDIAEGYSVSREKKESFPLTVTSAQKNPTAFYLCASSIVSVSNYGYTFGSGTRLTVV.

CDR3 nucleotide sequence: TGTGCCAGCAGTGAGTCGGGGAGGACTATCCACGAGCAGTACTTC. Residues: CASSESGRTIHEQYF. This chain uses TRBV25-1 with TRBJ2-7; TRBD2 is a possible D gene (6 bases). V lost 3 bases and J 5 bases, leaving 17 bases between the germline ends. The germline V gene encodes CDR1 MGHDK and CDR2 SYGVNS. CDR3 length: 15 residues.

CDR3 sequence: CASKGEGGYGYTF. In nucleotides, the CDR3 is TGTGCCTCCAAAGGCGAGGGAGGCTATGGCTACACCTTC. The chain has TRBV6-1 and TRBJ1-2; D unclear. Trimming shortened V by 11 bases and J by 4 bases, and 17 bases separated the two germline ends. Looked up from germline, CDR1 is MNHNS and CDR2 is SASEGT. The CDR3 is 13 residues long.

The chain couples TRBV20-1 to TRBJ1-5; 8 bases map to TRBD1. The CDR3 spans 14 residues. Germline lookup yields CDR1 DFQATT and CDR2 SNEGSKA (reference sequence). The V segment lost 6 bases and the J segment 3 bases; nucleotides outside the gene matches: 7. This chain's CDR3 is CSAPGQGDNQPQHF. The CDR3, as DNA: TGCAGTGCCCCCGGACAGGGAGACAATCAGCCCCAGCATTTT.

The DNA of the CDR3 is TGTGCCAGCAGCCCGGGGACAAGGACTGGGCCCGGGGAGCTGTTTTTT. It specifies CASSPGTRTGPGELFF. The genes are TRBV7-3 and TRBJ2-2; maybe TRBD1 (6 bases). V lost 5 bases and J 6 bases, leaving 19 bases between the germline ends. The CDR3 is made up of 16 amino acids. CDR1 is SGHTA and CDR2 is FQGTGA in the germline V gene.